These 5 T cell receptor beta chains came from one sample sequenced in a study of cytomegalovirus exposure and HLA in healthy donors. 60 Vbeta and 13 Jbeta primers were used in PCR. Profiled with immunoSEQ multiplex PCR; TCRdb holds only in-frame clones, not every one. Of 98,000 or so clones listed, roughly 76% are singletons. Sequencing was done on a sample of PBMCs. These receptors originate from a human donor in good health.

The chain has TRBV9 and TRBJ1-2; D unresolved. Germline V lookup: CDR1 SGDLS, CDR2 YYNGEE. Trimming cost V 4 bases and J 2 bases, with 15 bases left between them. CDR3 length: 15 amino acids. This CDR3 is CASSPSVGVNYGYTF. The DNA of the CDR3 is TGTGCCAGCAGCCCGTCGGTCGGGGTGAACTATGGCTACACCTTC.

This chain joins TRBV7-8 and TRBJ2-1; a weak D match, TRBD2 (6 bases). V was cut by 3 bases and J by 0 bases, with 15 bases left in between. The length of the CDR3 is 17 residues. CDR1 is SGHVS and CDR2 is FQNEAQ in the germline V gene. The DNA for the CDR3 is TGTGCCAGCAGCTTTCTATCTCGGGGGAGCTCCTACAATGAGCAGTTCTTC. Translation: CASSFLSRGSSYNEQFF.

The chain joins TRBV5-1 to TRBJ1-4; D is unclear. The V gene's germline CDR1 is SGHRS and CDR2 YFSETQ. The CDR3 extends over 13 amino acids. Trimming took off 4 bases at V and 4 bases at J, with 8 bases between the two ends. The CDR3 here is CASSAPGNEKLFF. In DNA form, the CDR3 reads TGCGCCAGCAGCGCCCCGGGTAATGAAAAACTGTTTTTT.

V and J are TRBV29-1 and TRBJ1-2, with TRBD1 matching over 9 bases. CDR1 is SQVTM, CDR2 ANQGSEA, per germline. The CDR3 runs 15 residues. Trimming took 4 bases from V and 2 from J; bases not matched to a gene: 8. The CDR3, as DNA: TGCAGCGTTGTGGGGCGGGACAGGGCCAACTATGGCTACACCTTC. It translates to CSVVGRDRANYGYTF.

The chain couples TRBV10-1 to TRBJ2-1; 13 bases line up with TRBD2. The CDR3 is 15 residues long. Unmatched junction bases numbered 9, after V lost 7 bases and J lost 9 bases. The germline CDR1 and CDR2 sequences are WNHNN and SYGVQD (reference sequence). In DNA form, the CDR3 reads TGCGCCAGCACCACCGGACTAGCGGGGGCGGCTGAGCAGTTCTTC. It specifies CASTTGLAGAAEQFF.